The TCR beta chain under discussion was sequenced for a study of response to subunit inactivated influenza vaccine. Study results and caveats: Authors suggested few new T cells are recruited by each seasonal influenza vaccination.

Only a few counts were recorded for this clonotype. Its antigen is still unknown. Germline assignment: CDR1 MNHEY and CDR2 SMNVEV (reference sequence). The CDR3 spans 17 residues. V shed 6 bases and J shed 8 bases, with 25 bases lying between them. TCRdb recomputed calls from the RT-PCR reads with MiXCR, one row per CDR3 protein. The sample includes approximately 730,000 distinct CDR3 sequences, approximately 15% of them seen just once. The source material was PBMCs from blood, sampled 14 days before vaccination. The TCR comes from a man between 50 and 59 years old who received an inactivated influenza vaccine. V gene TRBV27 combines with J gene TRBJ2-2; D may correspond to TRBD1 or TRBD2 (6 bases each). The CDR3 DNA is TGTGCCAGCAGCCCCCCTCCTCGCGAGGGGGGCAGAGGGGAGCTGTTTTTT. This encodes CASSPPPREGGRGELFF.